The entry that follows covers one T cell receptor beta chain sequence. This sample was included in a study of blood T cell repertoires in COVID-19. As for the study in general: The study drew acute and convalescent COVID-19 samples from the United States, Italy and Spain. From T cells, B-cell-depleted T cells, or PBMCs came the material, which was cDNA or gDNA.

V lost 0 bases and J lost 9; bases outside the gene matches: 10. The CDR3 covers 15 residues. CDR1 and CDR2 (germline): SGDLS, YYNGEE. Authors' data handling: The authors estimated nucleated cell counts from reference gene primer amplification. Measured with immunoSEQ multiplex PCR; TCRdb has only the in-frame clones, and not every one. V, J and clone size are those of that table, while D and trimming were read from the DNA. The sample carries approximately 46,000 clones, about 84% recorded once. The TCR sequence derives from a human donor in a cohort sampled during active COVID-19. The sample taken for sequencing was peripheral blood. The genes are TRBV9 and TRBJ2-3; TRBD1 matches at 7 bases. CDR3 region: CASSVEGGAIGTQYF. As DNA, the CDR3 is TGTGCCAGCAGCGTAGAAGGGGGCGCGATTGGGACGCAGTATTTT.